This is a list of T cell receptor beta chains from one sample in a study of cytomegalovirus exposure and HLA in healthy donors. The assay was immunoSEQ multiplex PCR, and TCRdb's table has in-frame clones only and misses some. The sample yields 200,000 or so clones, 82% seen once. The sample comprised PBMCs. These receptors were collected from a boy aged 2 to 10 in good health and CMV-seronegative. Each CDR3 is given with its conserved first and last residue. A D gene is named only where the DNA matches it firmly. A row's size may be missing; if present it is once, few, many or a size class.

TRBJ2-3 | NA | TRBD2 | TRBV7-2 | TGTGCCAGCAGCTTGCTGGGGGGGAATACGCAGTATTTT | CASSLLGGNTQYF
TRBJ1-1 | NA | NA | TRBV4-1 | TGCGCCAGCAGCCCCGAACAGGGGAACACTGAAGCTTTCTTT | CASSPEQGNTEAFF
TRBJ2-5 | NA | NA | TRBV4-2 | TGTGCCAGCAGCCAAGACCCTCAGTGGGGGGGCGGAGAGACCCAGTACTTC | CASSQDPQWGGGETQYF
TRBJ2-3 | NA | NA | TRBV5-1 | TGCGCCAGCAGCTTCACGACAGGGGAGGGGACAGATACGCAGTATTTT | CASSFTTGEGTDTQYF
TRBJ1-2 | NA | NA | TRBV10-3 | TGTGCCATCAGTGAGGGACAGCGCGACTATGGCTACACCTTC | CAISEGQRDYGYTF
TRBJ2-7 | NA | NA | TRBV2 | TGTGCCAGCACTAGAAGAGGCACCCCTTCCGAGCAGTACTTC | CASTRRGTPSEQYF
TRBJ2-3 | NA | NA | TRBV15 | TGTGCCACCAGCAACCCCGGGCGGGGAGATACGCAGTATTTT | CATSNPGRGDTQYF
TRBJ2-1 | NA | TRBD2 | TRBV7-6 | TGTGCCAGCAGCTTACTAAGACTAGCGGCCTACAATGAGCAGTTCTTC | CASSLLRLAAYNEQFF
TRBJ2-7 | once | TRBD2 | TRBV7-9 | TGTTCCAGCAGCTTAGGGACTAGCGGGGGGTACTACGAGCAGTACTTC | CSSSLGTSGGYYEQYF
TRBJ1-2 | NA | TRBD1 | TRBV5-4 | TGTGCCAGCAGCTTCCCGGGACAGGGAACCTACACCTTC | CASSFPGQGTYTF
TRBJ2-7 | once | NA | TRBV7-9 | TGTGCCAGCAGCTTGACAGCTTCGAGCTCCTACGAGCAGTACTTC | CASSLTASSSYEQYF
TRBJ2-3 | NA | TRBD2 | TRBV27 | TGTGCCAGCAGGGCGGGCGGGGGGCAAGATACGCAGTATTTT | CASRAGGGQDTQYF
TRBJ1-5 | NA | NA | TRBV30 | TGTGCCTGGAGTTATGGGGCACCGGGCCCGTCCAAATCAGCCCAGCATTTT | CAWSYGAPGPSKSAQHF
TRBJ1-4 | NA | TRBD1 | TRBV6-5 | TGTGCCAGCAGTCGACAGGGGATAAATGAAAAACTGTTTTTT | CASSRQGINEKLFF
TRBJ1-5 | NA | NA | TRBV27 | TGTGCCAGCAAGTCAGGTGTTACCAATCAGCCCCAGCATTTT | CASKSGVTNQPQHF
TRBJ1-3 | NA | NA | TRBV2 | TGTGCCAGCAGTGACAACTCTGGAAACACCATATATTTT | CASSDNSGNTIYF
TRBJ1-5 | NA | NA | TRBV2 | TGTGCCAGCAGTGGCGGTGGCAGCAATCAGCCCCAGCATTTT | CASSGGGSNQPQHF
TRBJ1-2 | once | NA | TRBV5-5 | TGTGCCAGCAGCTTGAGAAGCCTCTCCTATGGCTACACCTTC | CASSLRSLSYGYTF
TRBJ2-2 | NA | TRBD2 | TRBV19 | TGTGCCAGTAGAATGATAGCGGGGAGGACCGGGGAGCTGTTTTTT | CASRMIAGRTGELFF
TRBJ2-1 | NA | NA | TRBV10-2 | TGCGCCAGCAGTGGAAGCGGGTCCAATGAGCAGTTCTTC | CASSGSGSNEQFF
TRBJ1-1 | NA | NA | TRBV21-1 | TGTGCCAGCAGCAAAGGAAAGGGGAATGGCACTGAAGCTTTCTTT | CASSKGKGNGTEAFF
TRBJ2-5 | once | TRBD2 | TRBV10-1 | TGCGCCAGCAGTGAGCGAGCGGGGGACCAAGAGACCCAGTACTTC | CASSERAGDQETQYF